This T cell receptor (beta chain) was retrieved from a study of shared clonotypes between healthy human individuals (dated by TCRdb to the early 2020s). In terms of the full investigation: The cohort comprised a couple of women and three men aged 18 to 49 years. For each donor, CD4 naive and CD4 memory were each run on three plates, CD8 naive on two plates, and CD8 memory on one plate. To estimate repertoire size and how much clonotype sharing occurs between individuals, the study deeply sequenced the blood TCR repertoires of several healthy adults. To increase sequencing depth and limit assay-specific biases, TCR repertoire library preparation and sequencing were carried out by different laboratories using diverse techniques. Leukapheresis yielded between about 0.85 and 9 billion PBMCs per donor. What the research found in general, with its limitations: Across several donors, around 5% of naive CD4, roughly 3.3% of naive CD8, 2.3% of memory CD4, and roughly 0.4% of memory CD8 clonotypes were shared. The small number of donors limited the genetic and exposure-history diversity represented. Estimated clonotype richness was generally larger for naive than for memory subsets. Even with the large sequencing depth, rarefaction of the sorted-subset datasets indicated that sequencing was incomplete. Pairwise subsampling indicated that sequencing depth was expected to affect the degree of clonotype sharing among donors. Sampling was restricted to blood, and TCR repertoires in tissue are likely to differ from TCR repertoires in blood. Compared with non-shared clonotypes, the clonotypes found in all four sorted-subset donors had higher generation probabilities.

Donors were healthy HIV-negative adults with no recently reported acute infections or vaccinations. All donors were Caucasian adults living in Nashville, Tennessee, USA. CD4+ T cells were enriched by magnetic negative selection, after which naive cells were positively selected on CD45RA and the negative fraction was taken as the memory subset. Blood was obtained by leukapheresis, after which PBMCs were separated by Ficoll-Histopaque density gradient centrifugation and cryopreserved in liquid nitrogen vapor phase. Analytical flow cytometry was used to check the purity and quantity of each magnetically sorted T cell population. From each sorted fraction, genomic DNA was isolated and quantified by UV absorbance on a Nanodrop 2000c. As regards this clone: This clone's antigen is unknown. No base-level quality is on record; no much larger clone is a single base apart.

The CDR3 goes from the cysteine to the phenylalanine over 14 residues. Just CDR3 DNA is preserved here, 42 bases in frame from base 1. In the germline V gene (reference sequence), CDR1 corresponds to MNHEY and CDR2 to SMNVEV. Trimming takes 5 bases off V and 0 bases off J; junction bases not matched to a gene: 3. Using the deep immunoSEQ assay, multiplex PCR amplified TCR CDR3 regions from genomic DNA. Extracted genomic DNA from each cell subset was spread evenly across all wells of several immunoSEQ 96-well plates, with each plate serving as a replicate. Each replicate PCR for sorted subsets received about 180 ng genomic DNA, equal to roughly 30,000 T cell genomes. The purified libraries were quantified using a Qubit 3.0 fluorometer, sized with a Bioanalyzer 2100, and then quantified again using the KAPA Library Quantification kit. Every immunoSEQ 96-well plate was sequenced on a separate single-read 150-cycle Illumina NextSeq 550 flow cell. The study's processing was this. Because the immunoSEQ output included only junctional sequences and no quality scores, the filtering could not be the same as the filtering used for full-length reads. Sequences were annotated with PyIR, a Python wrapper for IgBLAST v1.9, and V/J genes and CDR3 were assigned using IMGT germline references. Reads with weak V/J assignments (E-value above 1e-6), missing CDR3, stop codons, out-of-frame junctions, or ambiguous translated residues were removed. V3J clonotypes were defined by identical inferred V gene, J gene, and CDR3 amino acid sequence. Percentage overlap between repertoires was computed as shared unique clonotypes divided by the size of the smaller repertoire. Richness of each repertoire was evaluated using RTK rarefaction, the Chao1 estimator, and Recon v2.1 estimates of unobserved clonotypes. For all TCRbeta clonotypes obtained by the gDNA method from several donors, generation probabilities were computed with OLGA. Sourced from immuneACCESS, this table was stored by TCRdb with only in-frame sequences that have V and J called. A share of the clones is absent; for the studies checked, an unresolved V gene accounts for under half, and the remainder has no known explanation. The V and J calls and clone size come from that table; D and trimming were worked out from the DNA. In all, the sample holds around 980,000 clones, and about four fifths of those were seen once. The top ten hold 0.55% to 0.7% of the sample.

The specimen sequenced was memory CD4+ T cells from PBMCs. In the paper's terms, the cell subset or site label means: CD45RA-negative fraction. The chain couples TRBV27 to TRBJ2-7; 8 of the junction bases match TRBD2. The clonotype comes from a man aged 18 to 29 in good health. Some clones in this sample may be carry-over from other donors' samples. The nucleotides are TGTGCCAGCAGTACAGCGGGAGCCTCCTACGAGCAGTACTTC. Translated, it reads CASSTAGASYEQYF.